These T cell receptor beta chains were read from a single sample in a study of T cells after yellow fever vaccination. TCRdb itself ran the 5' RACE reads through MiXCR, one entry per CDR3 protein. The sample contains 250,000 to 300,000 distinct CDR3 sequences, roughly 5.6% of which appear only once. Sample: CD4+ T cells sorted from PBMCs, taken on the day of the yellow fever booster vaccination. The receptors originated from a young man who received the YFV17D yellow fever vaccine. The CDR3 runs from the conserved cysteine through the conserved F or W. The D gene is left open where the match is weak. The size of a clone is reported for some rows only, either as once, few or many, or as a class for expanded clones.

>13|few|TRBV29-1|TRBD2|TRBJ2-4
CSVGGSSGNIQYF
TGCAGCGTTGGGGGGTCTAGCGGAAACATTCAGTACTTC
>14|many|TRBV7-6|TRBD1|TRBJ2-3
CASSGQGPTDTQYF
TGTGCCAGCAGCGGACAGGGGCCCACAGATACGCAGTATTTT
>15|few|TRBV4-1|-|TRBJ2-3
CASSLGSYDTDTQYF
TGCGCCAGCAGCCTTGGCTCCTACGACACAGATACGCAGTATTTT
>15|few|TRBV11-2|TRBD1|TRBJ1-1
CASSLEVNRGTEAFF
TGTGCCAGCAGCCTAGAGGTAAACAGGGGGACTGAAGCTTTCTTT
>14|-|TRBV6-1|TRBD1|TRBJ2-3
CASSEQGALDTQYF
TGTGCCAGCAGTGAACAGGGGGCTTTAGATACGCAGTATTTT
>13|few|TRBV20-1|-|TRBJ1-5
CSARGKGHQPQHF
TGCAGTGCTAGGGGAAAGGGTCATCAGCCCCAGCATTTT
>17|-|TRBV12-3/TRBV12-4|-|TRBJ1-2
CASSFFSAGASNYGYTF
TGTGCCAGCAGTTTCTTCTCGGCAGGGGCTTCTAACTATGGCTACACCTTC
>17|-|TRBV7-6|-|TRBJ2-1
CASSLAWASGAPRGKFF
-
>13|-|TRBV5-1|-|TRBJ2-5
CASSLSGKETQYF
TGCGCCAGCAGCTTGTCTGGGAAGGAGACCCAGTACTTC
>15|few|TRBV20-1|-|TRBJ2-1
CSARPRTVHYNEQFF
TGCAGTGCCCGGCCCCGGACAGTGCACTACAATGAGCAGTTCTTC
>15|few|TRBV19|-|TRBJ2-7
CASSSPGTGAYEQYF
TGTGCCAGTAGTTCACCTGGGACTGGAGCCTACGAGCAGTACTTC
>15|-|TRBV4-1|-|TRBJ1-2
CASSQPGTDNYGYTF
TGCGCCAGCAGCCAACCCGGGACTGATAACTATGGCTACACCTTC
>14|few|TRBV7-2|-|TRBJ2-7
CASSFRDLLYEQYF
TGTGCCAGCAGCTTCCGGGACTTGCTCTACGAGCAGTACTTC
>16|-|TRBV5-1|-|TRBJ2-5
CASSLQQGRFQETQYF
TGCGCCAGCAGCTTACAACAGGGGAGGTTCCAAGAGACCCAGTACTTC
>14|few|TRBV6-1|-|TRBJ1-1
CASSEFVSPTEAFF
TGTGCCAGCAGTGAATTTGTCAGTCCCACTGAAGCTTTCTTT
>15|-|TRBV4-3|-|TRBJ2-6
CASSPVSSGANVLTF
TGCGCCAGCAGCCCCGTTAGCTCTGGGGCCAACGTCCTGACTTTC
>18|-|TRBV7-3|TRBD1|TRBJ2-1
CASSLTNTGTGIYNEQFF
TGTGCCAGCAGCTTAACAAATACCGGGACAGGGATCTACAATGAGCAGTTCTTC
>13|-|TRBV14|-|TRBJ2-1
CASSQDLQRGQFF
TGTGCCAGCAGCCAAGATCTACAGCGTGGGCAGTTCTTC
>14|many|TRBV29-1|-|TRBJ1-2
CSVEDQAGYAGYTF
TGCAGCGTTGAAGATCAGGCAGGGTATGCTGGCTACACCTTC
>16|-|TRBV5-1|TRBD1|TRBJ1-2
CASSLGGGTVGYGYTF
TGCGCCAGCAGCTTGGGAGGCGGGACAGTCGGCTATGGCTACACCTTC
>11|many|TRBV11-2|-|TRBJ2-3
CASTRRDTQYF
TGTGCCAGCACCCGGCGTGATACGCAGTATTTT
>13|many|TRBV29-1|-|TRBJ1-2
CSVEEGGRNGYTF
TGCAGCGTTGAAGAGGGGGGTCGGAATGGCTACACCTTC
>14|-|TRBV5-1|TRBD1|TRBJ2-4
CASRQQGVGDIQYF
TGCGCCAGCAGGCAACAGGGGGTTGGGGACATTCAGTACTTC
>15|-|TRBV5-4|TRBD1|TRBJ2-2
CASSWGQGETGELFF
TGTGCCAGCAGCTGGGGACAGGGAGAGACCGGGGAGCTGTTTTTT
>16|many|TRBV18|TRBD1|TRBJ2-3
CASSPQGVLIRDTQYF
TGTGCCAGCTCCCCTCAGGGGGTCCTCATAAGAGATACGCAGTATTTT
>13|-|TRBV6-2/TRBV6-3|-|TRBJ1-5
CASLRGYNQPQHF
TGTGCCAGTCTCCGGGGTTACAATCAGCCCCAGCATTTT
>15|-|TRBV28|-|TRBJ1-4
CASSPIRATNEKLFF
TGTGCCAGCAGTCCTATTAGAGCAACTAATGAAAAACTGTTTTTT
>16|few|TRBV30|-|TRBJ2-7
CAWASPRSWSSYEQYF
TGTGCCTGGGCTAGCCCGCGCTCCTGGAGCTCCTACGAGCAGTACTTC
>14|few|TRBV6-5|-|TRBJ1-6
CASSKRGRDSPLHF
TGTGCCAGCAGTAAACGGGGCAGAGATTCACCCCTCCACTTT
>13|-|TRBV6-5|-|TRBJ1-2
CASSTYPHYGYTF
TGTGCCAGCAGTACGTACCCCCACTATGGCTACACCTTC
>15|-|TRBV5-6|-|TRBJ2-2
CASSLIPGPTGELFF
TGTGCCAGCAGCTTGATCCCAGGGCCCACCGGGGAGCTGTTTTTT
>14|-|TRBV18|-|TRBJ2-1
CASSPTTSNNEQFF
TGTGCCAGCTCACCCACGACTAGTAACAATGAGCAGTTCTTC
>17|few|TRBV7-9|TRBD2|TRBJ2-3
CASSSSGGERATDTQYF
TGTGCCAGCAGTTCTAGCGGGGGGGAAAGGGCCACAGATACGCAGTATTTT
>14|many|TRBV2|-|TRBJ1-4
CASSKGPNSEKLFF
TGTGCCAGCAGTAAGGGACCTAACAGTGAAAAACTGTTTTTT